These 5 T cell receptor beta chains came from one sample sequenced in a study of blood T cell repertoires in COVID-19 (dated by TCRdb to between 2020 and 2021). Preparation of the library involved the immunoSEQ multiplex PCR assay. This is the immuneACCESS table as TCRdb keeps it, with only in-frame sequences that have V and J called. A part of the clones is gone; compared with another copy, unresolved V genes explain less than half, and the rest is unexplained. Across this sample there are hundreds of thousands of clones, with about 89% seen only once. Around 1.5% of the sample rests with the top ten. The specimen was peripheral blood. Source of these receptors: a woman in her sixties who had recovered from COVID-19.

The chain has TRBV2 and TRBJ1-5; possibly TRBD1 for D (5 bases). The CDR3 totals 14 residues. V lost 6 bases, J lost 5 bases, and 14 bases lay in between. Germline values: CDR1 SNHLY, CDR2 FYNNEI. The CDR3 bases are TGTGCCAGCAGCGCCGGGAGAGGGGATCAGCCCCAGCATTTT. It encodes CASSAGRGDQPQHF.

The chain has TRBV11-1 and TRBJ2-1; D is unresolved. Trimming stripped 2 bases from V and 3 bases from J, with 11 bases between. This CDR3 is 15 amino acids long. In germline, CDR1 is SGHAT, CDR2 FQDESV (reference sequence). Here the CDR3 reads CASSLPPQYYNEQFF. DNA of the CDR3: TGTGCCAGCAGCTTACCGCCCCAGTACTACAATGAGCAGTTCTTC.

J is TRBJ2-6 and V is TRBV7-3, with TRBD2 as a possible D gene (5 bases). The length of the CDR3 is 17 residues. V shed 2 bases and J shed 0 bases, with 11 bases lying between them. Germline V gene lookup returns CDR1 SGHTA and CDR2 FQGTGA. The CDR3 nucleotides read TGTGCCAGCAGCTTACTCCCCCGGGGCTCTGGGGCCAACGTCCTGACTTTC. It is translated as CASSLLPRGSGANVLTF.

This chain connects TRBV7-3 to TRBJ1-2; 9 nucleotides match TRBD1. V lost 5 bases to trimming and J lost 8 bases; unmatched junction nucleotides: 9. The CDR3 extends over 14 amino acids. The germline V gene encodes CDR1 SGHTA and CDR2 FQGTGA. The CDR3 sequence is CASSPTQGAGGYTF. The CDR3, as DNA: TGTGCCAGCAGCCCGACACAGGGGGCTGGAGGCTACACCTTC. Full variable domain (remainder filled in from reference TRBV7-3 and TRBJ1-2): GAGVSQTPSNKVTEKGKYVELRCDPISGHTALYWYRQSLGQGPEFLIYFQGTGAADDSGLPNDRFFAVRPEGSVSTLKIQRTERGDSAVYLCASSPTQGAGGYTFGSGTRLTVV.

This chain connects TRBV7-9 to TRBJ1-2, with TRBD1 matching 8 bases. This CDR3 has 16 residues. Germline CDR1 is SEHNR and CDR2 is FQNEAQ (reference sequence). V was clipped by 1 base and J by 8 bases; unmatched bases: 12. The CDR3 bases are TGTGCCAGCAGCTTAGGATGGCAGGGGGCCTCCCGGGGCTACACCTTC. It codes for CASSLGWQGASRGYTF.